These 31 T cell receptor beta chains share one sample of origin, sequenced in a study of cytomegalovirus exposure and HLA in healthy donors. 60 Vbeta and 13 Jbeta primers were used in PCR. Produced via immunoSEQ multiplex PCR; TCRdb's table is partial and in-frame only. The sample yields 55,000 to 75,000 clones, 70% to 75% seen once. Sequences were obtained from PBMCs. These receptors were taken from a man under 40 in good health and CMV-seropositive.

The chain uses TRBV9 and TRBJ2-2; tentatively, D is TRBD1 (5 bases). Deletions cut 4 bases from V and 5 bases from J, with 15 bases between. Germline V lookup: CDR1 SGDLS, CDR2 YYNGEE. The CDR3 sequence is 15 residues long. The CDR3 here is CASSPRQSTTGELFF. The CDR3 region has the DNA TGTGCCAGCAGCCCCCGACAGTCCACAACCGGGGAGCTGTTTTTT.

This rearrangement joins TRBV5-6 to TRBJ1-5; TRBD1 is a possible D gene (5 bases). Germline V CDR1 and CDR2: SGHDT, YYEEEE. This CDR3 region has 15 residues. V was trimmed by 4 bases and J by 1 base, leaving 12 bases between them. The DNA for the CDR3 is TGTGCCAGCAGCCAGCGGGGCTCCAGCAATCAGCCCCAGCATTTT. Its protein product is CASSQRGSSNQPQHF.

CDR3 amino acids: CASSERGTDTQYF. CDR3 bases: TGTGCCAGCAGTGAGAGGGGCACAGATACGCAGTATTTT. V and J are TRBV6-4 and TRBJ2-3, with TRBD2 as a possible D gene (5 bases). The CDR3 runs to 13 residues. Trimming shortened V by 3 bases and J by 1 base, and 5 bases separated the two germline ends. From germline, CDR1 is MRHNA and CDR2 SNTAGT.

The CDR3 DNA reads TGTGCCAGCAGCTTGGGAGTGAGGACTAATGAAAAACTGTTTTTT. Amino acid sequence: CASSLGVRTNEKLFF. This chain joins TRBV5-4 and TRBJ1-4; the D is unclear. This CDR3 spans 15 amino acids. V lost 0 bases, J lost 2 bases, and 8 bases lay in between. Per germline, CDR1 SGHNT and CDR2 YYREEE (reference sequence).

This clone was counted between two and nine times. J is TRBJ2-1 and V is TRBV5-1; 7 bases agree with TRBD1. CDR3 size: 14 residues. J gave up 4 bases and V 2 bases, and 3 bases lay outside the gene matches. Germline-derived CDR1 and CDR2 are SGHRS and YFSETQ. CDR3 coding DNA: TGCGCCAGCAGCTTACGGGGACAGTACAATGAGCAGTTCTTC. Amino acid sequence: CASSLRGQYNEQFF.

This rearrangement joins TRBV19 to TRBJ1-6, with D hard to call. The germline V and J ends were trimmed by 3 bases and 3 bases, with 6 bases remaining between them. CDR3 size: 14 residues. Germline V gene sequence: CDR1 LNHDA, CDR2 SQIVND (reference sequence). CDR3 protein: CASSIASYNSPLHF. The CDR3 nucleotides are TGTGCCAGTAGTATTGCCAGCTATAATTCACCCCTCCACTTT.

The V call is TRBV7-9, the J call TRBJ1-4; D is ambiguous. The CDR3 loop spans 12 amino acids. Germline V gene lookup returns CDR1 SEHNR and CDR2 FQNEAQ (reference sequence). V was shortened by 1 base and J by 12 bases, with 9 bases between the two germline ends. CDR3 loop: CASSLESRELFF. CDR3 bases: TGTGCCAGCAGCTTAGAGTCACGGGAACTGTTTTTT. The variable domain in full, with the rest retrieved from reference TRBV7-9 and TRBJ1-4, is DTGVSQNPRHKITKRGQNVTFRCDPISEHNRLYWYRQTLGQGPEFLTYFQNEAQLEKSRLLSDRFSAERPKGSFSTLEIQRTEQGDSAMYLCASSLESRELFFGSGTQLSVL.

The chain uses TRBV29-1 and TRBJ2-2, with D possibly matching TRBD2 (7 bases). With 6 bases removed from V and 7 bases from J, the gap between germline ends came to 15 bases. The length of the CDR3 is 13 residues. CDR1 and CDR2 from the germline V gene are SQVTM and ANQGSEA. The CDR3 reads CSVRGGPNGELFF. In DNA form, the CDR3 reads TGCAGCGTGAGGGGGGGGCCTAACGGGGAGCTGTTTTTT.

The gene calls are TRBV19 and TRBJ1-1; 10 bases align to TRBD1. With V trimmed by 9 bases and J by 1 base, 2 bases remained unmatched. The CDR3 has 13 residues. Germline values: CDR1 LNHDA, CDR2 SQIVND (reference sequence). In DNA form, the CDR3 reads TGTGCCAGCGGGACAGGGGCGAACACTGAAGCTTTCTTT. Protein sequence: CASGTGANTEAFF.

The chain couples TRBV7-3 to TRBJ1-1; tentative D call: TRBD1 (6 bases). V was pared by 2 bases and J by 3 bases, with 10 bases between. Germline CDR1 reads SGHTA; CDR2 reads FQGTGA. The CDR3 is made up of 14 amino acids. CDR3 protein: CASSLLGGDTEAFF. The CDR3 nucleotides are TGTGCCAGCAGCTTATTAGGGGGGGACACTGAAGCTTTCTTT.

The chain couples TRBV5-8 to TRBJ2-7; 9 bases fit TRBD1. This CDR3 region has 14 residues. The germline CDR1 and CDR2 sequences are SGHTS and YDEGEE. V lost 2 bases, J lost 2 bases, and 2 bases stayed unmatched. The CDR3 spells CASSFGDRAYEQYF. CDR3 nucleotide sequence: TGTGCCAGCAGCTTCGGGGACAGGGCCTACGAGCAGTACTTC.

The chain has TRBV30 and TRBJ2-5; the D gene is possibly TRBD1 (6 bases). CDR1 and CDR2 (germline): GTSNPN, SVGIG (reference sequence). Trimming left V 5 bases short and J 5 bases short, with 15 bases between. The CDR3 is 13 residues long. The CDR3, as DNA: TGTGCCTGGTTGATAGGGGGATTGGAGACCCAGTACTTC. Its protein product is CAWLIGGLETQYF.

CDR3 loop: CASSQTATNEKLFF. Written as DNA, the CDR3 is TGCGCCAGCAGCCAGACAGCAACTAATGAAAAACTGTTTTTT. The rearrangement joins TRBV4-1 to TRBJ1-4; the D gene is possibly TRBD1 (5 bases). Trimming removed 3 bases at V and 0 bases at J, with 5 bases between. This CDR3 has 14 residues. Germline V gene data show CDR1 as MGHRA and CDR2 as YSYEKL.

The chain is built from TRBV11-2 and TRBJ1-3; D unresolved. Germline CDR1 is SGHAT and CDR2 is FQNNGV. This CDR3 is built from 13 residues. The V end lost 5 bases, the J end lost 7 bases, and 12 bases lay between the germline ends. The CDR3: CASSQETLNTIYF. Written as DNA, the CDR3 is TGTGCCAGCAGCCAAGAGACTCTGAACACCATATATTTT.

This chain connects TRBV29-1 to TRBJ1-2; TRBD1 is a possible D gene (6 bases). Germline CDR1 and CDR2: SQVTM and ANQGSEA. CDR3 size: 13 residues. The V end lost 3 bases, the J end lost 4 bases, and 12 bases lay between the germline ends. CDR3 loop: CSVDPQGFYGYTF. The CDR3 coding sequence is TGCAGCGTTGATCCACAGGGATTCTATGGCTACACCTTC. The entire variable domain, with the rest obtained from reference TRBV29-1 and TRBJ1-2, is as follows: SAVISQKPSRDICQRGTSLTIQCQVDSQVTMMFWYRQQPGQSLTLIATANQGSEATYESGFVIDKFPISRPNLTFSTLTVSNMSPEDSSIYLCSVDPQGFYGYTFGSGTRLTVV.

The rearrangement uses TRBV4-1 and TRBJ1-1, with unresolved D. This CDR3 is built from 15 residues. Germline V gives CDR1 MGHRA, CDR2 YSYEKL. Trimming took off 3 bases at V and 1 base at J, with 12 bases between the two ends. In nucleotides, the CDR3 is TGCGCCAGCAGCCACAGGCCGGCTCGGAACACTGAAGCTTTCTTT. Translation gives CASSHRPARNTEAFF.

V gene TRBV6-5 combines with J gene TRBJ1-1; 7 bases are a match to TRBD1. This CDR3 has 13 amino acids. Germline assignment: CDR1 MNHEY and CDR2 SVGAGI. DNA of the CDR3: TGTGCTTCGACAGGGAACATGAACACTGAAGCTTTCTTT. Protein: CASTGNMNTEAFF.

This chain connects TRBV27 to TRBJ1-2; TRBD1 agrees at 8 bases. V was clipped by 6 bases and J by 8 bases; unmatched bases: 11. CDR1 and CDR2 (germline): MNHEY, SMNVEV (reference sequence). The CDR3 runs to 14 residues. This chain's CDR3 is CASSGSGTGGGYTF. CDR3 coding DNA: TGTGCCAGCAGCGGTTCCGGGACAGGTGGCGGCTACACCTTC.

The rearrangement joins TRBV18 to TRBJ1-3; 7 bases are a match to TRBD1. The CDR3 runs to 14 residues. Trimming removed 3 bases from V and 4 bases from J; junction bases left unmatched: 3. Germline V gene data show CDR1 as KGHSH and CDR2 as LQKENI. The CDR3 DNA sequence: TGTGCCAGCTCACCGACAGGGTCCGGAAACACCATATATTTT. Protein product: CASSPTGSGNTIYF.

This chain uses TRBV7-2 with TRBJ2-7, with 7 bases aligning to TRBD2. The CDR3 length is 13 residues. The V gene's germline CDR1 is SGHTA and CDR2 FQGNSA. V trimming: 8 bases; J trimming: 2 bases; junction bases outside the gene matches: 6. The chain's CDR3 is CASAMAGAYEQYF. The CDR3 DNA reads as TGTGCCAGCGCCATGGCGGGGGCCTACGAGCAGTACTTC.

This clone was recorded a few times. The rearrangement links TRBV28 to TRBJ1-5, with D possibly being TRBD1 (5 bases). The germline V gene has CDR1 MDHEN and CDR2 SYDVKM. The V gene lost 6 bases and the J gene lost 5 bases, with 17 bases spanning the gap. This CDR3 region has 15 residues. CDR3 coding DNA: TGTGCCAGCAGACCCGACAGTGGGATGCATCAGCCCCAGCATTTT. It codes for CASRPDSGMHQPQHF.

CDR3 DNA sequence: TGTGCCAGCAGCTCCGGGTTCGGGGGTTCGGTCTACGAGCAGTACTTC. Translating gives CASSSGFGGSVYEQYF. The chain employs TRBV11-2 and TRBJ2-7; possibly TRBD2 for D (6 bases). The V end lost 4 bases, the J end lost 3 bases, and 19 bases lay between the germline ends. This CDR3 region has 16 residues. Germline CDR1 SGHAT, CDR2 FQNNGV.

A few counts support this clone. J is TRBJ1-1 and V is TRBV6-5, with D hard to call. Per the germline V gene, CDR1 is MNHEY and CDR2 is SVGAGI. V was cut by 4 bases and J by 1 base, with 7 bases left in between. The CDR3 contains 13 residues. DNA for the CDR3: TGTGCCAGCAGTTCTTCAGGGAACACTGAAGCTTTCTTT. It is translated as CASSSSGNTEAFF.

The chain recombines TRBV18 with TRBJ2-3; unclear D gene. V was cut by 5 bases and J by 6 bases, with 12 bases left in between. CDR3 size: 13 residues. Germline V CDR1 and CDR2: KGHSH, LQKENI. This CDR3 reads CASSNGWSDTQYF. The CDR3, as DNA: TGTGCCAGCTCAAACGGCTGGAGTGATACGCAGTATTTT.

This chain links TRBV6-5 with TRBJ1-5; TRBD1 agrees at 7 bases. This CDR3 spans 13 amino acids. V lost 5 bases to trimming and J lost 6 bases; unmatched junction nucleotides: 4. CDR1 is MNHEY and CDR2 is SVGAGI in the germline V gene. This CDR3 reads CASSTGVRQPQHF. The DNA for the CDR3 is TGTGCCAGCAGTACAGGGGTGCGTCAGCCCCAGCATTTT.

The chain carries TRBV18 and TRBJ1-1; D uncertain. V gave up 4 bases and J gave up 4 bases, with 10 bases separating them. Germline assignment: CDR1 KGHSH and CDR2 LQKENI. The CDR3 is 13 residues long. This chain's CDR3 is CASSHRSSTEAFF. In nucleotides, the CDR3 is TGTGCCAGCTCACATAGATCAAGCACTGAAGCTTTCTTT.

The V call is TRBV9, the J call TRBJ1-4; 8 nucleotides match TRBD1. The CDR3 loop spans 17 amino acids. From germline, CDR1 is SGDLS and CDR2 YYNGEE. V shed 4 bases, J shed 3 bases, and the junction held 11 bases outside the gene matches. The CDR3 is CASSFGQGPKANEKLFF. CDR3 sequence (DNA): TGTGCCAGCAGCTTTGGACAGGGACCAAAGGCTAATGAAAAACTGTTTTTT. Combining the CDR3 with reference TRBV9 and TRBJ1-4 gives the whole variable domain DSGVTQTPKHLITATGQRVTLRCSPRSGDLSVYWYQQSLDQGLQFLIQYYNGEERAKGNILERFSAQQFPDLHSELNLSSLELGDSALYFCASSFGQGPKANEKLFFGSGTQLSVL.

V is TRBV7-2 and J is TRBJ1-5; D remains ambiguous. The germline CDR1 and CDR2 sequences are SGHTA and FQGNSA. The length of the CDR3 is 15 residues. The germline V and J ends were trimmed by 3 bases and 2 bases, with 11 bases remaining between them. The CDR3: CASSLSGARNQPQHF. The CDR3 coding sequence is TGTGCCAGCAGCTTGAGCGGAGCACGCAATCAGCCCCAGCATTTT.

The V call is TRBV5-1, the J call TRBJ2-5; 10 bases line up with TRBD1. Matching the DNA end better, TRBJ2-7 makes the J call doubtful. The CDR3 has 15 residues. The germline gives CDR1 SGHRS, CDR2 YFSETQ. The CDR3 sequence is CASRETGGNSYEQYF. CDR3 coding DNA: TGCGCCAGCAGAGAGACAGGGGGCAACTCCTACGAGCAGTACTTC.

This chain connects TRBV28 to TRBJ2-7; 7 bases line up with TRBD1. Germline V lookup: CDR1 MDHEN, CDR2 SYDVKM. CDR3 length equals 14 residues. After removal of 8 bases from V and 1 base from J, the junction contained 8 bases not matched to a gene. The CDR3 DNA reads TGTGCCAGCGTACTTCCGGGACAGTCCTACGAGCAGTACTTC. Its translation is CASVLPGQSYEQYF.

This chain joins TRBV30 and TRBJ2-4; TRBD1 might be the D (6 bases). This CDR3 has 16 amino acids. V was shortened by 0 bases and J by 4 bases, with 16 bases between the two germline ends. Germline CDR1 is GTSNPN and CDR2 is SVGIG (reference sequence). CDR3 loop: CAWSVLGAQTKNIQYF. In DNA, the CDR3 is TGTGCCTGGAGTGTACTGGGGGCCCAAACAAAAAACATTCAGTACTTC.